The sequence of this T cell receptor (beta chain) was determined in a study of radiotherapy plus CTLA-4 blockade in lung cancer. In the study overall: There were objective responses in 18% of patients, and around 31% had disease control.

Germline V gives CDR1 MNHNY, CDR2 SVGAGI (reference sequence). This CDR3 is built from 14 residues. The germline V and J ends were trimmed by 6 bases and 1 base, with 11 bases remaining between them. Comments on this clone: Its antigen is as yet unknown.

TCRdb's table, derived via immunoSEQ multiplex PCR, lists solely in-frame clones and lacks some. The table includes roughly 100,000 clones, roughly 80% detected once. Study results and limitations: TCR clones from tumors expanded in blood after radiotherapy plus ipilimumab. The authors reported that early blood T cell clone dynamics, with interferon-beta, best predicted response.

Focal radiation with ipilimumab CTLA-4 blockade was given to patients with chemo-refractory metastatic non-small-cell lung cancer. The chain is built from TRBV6-6 and TRBJ2-3, with D unclear. Sequences were derived from peripheral blood, sampled from a patient treated with radiotherapy plus ipilimumab. This sequence originates from a human donor with non-small cell lung cancer that progressed on radiotherapy plus ipilimumab. The CDR3 coding sequence is TGTGCCAGCAGCCGCAATGGAGGCACAGATACGCAGTATTTT. Its translation is CASSRNGGTDTQYF.